Here is one T cell receptor beta chain with its context. Assay: immunoSEQ multiplex PCR; the TCRdb copy retains only in-frame clones and omits some. The table records around 200,000 clones, 75% to 90% of them present only once. The sample comes from a study of blood T cell repertoires in COVID-19. From germline, CDR1 is LNHDA and CDR2 SQIVND (reference sequence). Trimming removed 9 bases from V and 0 bases from J; junction bases left unmatched: 3. This CDR3 comprises 14 residues. The sequenced material came from PBMCs or T cells enriched from blood (not recorded which). The source of this sequence is a woman aged 40 to 50 with acute COVID-19. The chain has TRBV19 and TRBJ2-2, with 8 positions matching TRBD1. CDR3 bases: TGTGCCAGCATGGGACAGGCGAACACCGGGGAGCTGTTTTTT. Translation: CASMGQANTGELFF.